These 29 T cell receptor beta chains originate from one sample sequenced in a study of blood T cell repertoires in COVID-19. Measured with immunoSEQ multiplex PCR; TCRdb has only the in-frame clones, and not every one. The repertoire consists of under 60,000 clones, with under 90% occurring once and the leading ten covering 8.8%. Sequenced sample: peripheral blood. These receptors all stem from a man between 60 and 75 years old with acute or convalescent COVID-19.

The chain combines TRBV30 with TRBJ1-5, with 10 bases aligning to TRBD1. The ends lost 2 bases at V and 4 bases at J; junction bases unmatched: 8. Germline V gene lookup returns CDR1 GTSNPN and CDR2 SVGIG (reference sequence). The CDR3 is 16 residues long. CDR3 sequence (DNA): TGTGCCTGGAGTCGCACCCCGGGACAGGGGAATCAGCCCCAGCATTTT. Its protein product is CAWSRTPGQGNQPQHF.

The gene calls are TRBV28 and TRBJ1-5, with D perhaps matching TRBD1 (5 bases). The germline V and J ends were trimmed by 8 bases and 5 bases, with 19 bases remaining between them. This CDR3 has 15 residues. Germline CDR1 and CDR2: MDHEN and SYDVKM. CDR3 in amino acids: CASLPDTSGYQPQHF. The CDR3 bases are TGTGCCAGCCTCCCGGACACCTCCGGCTATCAGCCCCAGCATTTT.

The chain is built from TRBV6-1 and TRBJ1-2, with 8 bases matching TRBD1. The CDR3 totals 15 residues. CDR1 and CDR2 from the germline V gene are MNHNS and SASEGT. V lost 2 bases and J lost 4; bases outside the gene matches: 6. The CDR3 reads CASSETTGVFYGYTF. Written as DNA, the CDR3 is TGTGCCAGCAGTGAAACGACAGGGGTGTTCTATGGCTACACCTTC.

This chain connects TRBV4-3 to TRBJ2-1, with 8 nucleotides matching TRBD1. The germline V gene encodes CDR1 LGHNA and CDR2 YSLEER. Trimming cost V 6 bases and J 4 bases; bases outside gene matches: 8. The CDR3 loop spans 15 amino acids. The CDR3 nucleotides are TGCGCCAGCAGTCCCCGGGACAGGACATACAATGAGCAGTTCTTC. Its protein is CASSPRDRTYNEQFF.

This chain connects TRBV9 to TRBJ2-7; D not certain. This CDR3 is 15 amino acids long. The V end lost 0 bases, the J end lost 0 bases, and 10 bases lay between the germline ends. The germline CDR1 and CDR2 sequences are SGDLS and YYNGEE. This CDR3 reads CASSVDAASSYEQYF. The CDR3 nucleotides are TGTGCCAGCAGCGTAGATGCGGCTAGCTCCTACGAGCAGTACTTC.

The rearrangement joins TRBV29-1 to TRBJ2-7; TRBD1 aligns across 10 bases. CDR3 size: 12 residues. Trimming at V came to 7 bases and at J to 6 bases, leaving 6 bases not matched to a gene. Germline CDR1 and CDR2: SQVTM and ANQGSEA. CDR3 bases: TGCAGCGCGGGACAGGGGATTGGCGAGCAGTACTTC. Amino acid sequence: CSAGQGIGEQYF.

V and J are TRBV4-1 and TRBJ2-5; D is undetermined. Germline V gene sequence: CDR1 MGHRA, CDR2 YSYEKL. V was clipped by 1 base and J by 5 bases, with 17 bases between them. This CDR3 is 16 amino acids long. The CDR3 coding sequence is TGCGCCAGCAGCCAAGTTAACCTAATATCTGTGGAGACCCAGTACTTC. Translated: CASSQVNLISVETQYF.

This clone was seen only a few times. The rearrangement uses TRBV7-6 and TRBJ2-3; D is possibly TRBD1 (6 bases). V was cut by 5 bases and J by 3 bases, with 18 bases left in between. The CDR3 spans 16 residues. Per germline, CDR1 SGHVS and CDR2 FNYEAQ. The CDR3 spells CASSPLVGGSTDTQYF. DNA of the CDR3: TGTGCCAGCAGCCCCCTAGTAGGGGGATCTACAGATACGCAGTATTTT.

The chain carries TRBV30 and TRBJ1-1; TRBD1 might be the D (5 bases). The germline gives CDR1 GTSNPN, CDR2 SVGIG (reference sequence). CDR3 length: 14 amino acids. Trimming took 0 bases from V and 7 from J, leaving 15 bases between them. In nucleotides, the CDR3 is TGTGCCTGGAGTGTACAGGTAGGGAAGGGTGAAGCTTTCTTT. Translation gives CAWSVQVGKGEAFF.

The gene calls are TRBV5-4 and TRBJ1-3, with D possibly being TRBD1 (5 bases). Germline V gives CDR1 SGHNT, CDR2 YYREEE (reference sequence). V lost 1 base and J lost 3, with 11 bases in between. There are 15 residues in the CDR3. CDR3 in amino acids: CASSLPGQGGNTIYF. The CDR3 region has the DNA TGTGCCAGCAGCTTGCCAGGGCAAGGTGGAAACACCATATATTTT.

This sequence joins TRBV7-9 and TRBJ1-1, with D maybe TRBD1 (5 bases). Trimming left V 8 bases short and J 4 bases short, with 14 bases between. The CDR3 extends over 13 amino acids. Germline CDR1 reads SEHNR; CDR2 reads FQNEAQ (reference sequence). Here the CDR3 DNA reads TGTGCCAGCGGAGCGGGGGGAGGCACTGAAGCTTTCTTT. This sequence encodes CASGAGGGTEAFF.

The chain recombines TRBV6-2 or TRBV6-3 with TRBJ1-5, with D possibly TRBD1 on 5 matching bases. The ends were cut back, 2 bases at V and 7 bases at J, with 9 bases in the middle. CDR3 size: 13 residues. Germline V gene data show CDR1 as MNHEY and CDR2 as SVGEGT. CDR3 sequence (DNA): TGTGCCAGCAGTTACCAGGGCCAGCAGCCCCAGCATTTT. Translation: CASSYQGQQPQHF.

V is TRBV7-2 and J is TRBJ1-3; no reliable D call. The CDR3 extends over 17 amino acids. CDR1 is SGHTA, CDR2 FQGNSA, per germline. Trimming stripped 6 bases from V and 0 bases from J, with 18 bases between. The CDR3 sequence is CASSPSSRTDSGNTIYF. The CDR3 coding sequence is TGTGCCAGCAGTCCTAGCTCCAGGACCGACTCTGGAAACACCATATATTTT.

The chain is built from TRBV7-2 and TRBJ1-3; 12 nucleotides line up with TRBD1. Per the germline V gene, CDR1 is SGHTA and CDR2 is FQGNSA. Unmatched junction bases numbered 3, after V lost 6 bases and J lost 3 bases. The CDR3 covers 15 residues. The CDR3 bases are TGTGCCAGCAGGGGACAGGGGGCTGGTGGAAACACCATATATTTT. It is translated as CASRGQGAGGNTIYF. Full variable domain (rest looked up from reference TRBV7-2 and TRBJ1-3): GAGVSQSPSNKVTEKGKDVELRCDPISGHTALYWYRQSLGQGLEFLIYFQGNSAPDKSGLPSDRFSAERTGGSVSTLTIQRTQQEDSAVYLCASRGQGAGGNTIYFGEGSWLTVV.

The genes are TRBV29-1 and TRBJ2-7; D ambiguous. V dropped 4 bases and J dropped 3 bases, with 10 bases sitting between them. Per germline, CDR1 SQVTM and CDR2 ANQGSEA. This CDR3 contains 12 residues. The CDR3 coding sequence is TGCAGCGTTGTGGCCAGGAACTACGAGCAGTACTTC. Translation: CSVVARNYEQYF.

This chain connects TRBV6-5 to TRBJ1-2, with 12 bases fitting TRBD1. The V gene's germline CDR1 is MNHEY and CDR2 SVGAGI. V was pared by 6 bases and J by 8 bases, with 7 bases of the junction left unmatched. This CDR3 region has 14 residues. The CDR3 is CASSGGQGARGYTF. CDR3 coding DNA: TGTGCCAGCAGCGGGGGACAGGGGGCGCGAGGCTACACCTTC.

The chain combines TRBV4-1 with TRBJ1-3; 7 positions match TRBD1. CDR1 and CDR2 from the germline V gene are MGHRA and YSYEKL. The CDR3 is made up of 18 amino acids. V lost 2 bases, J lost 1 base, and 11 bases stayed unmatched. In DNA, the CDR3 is TGCGCCAGCAGCCAATCCCGACAGGGAATAAATTCTGGAAACACCATATATTTT. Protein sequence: CASSQSRQGINSGNTIYF.

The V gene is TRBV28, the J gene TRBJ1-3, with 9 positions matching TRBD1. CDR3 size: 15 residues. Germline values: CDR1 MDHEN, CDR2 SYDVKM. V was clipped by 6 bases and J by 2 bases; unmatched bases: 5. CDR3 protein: CASRHGTGPGNTIYF. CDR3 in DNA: TGTGCCAGCAGGCATGGGACAGGGCCTGGAAACACCATATATTTT.

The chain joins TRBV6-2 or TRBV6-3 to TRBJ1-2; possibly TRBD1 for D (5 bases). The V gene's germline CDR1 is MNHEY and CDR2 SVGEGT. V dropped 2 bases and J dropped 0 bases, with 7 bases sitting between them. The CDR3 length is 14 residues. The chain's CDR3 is CASSYGGSNYGYTF. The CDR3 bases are TGTGCCAGCAGTTACGGGGGGTCTAACTATGGCTACACCTTC.

The CDR3: CASSLTGTGDNSPLHF. The CDR3 bases are TGTGCCAGCAGCTTGACCGGGACAGGGGATAATTCACCCCTCCACTTT. The chain links TRBV5-5 to TRBJ1-6; 10 bases map to TRBD1. The length of the CDR3 is 16 residues. V lost 1 base to trimming and J lost 5 bases; unmatched junction nucleotides: 3. CDR1 SGHKS and CDR2 YYEKEE come from the germline V gene (reference sequence).

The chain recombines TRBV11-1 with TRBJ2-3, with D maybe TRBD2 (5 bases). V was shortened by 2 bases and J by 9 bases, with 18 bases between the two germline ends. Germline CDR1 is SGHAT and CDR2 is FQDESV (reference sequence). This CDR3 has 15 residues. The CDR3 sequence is CASSLTVEGGGTQYF. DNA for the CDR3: TGTGCCAGCAGCTTAACGGTCGAAGGAGGTGGGACGCAGTATTTT. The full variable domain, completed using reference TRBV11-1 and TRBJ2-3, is EAEVAQSPRYKITEKSQAVAFWCDPISGHATLYWYRQILGQGPELLVQFQDESVVDDSQLPKDRFSAERLKGVDSTLKIQPAELGDSAMYLCASSLTVEGGGTQYFGPGTRLTVL.

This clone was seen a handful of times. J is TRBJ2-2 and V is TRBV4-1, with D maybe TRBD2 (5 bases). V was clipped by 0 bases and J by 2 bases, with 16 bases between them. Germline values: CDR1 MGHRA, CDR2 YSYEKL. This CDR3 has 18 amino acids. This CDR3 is CASSQDLEGQANTGELFF. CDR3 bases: TGCGCCAGCAGCCAAGATCTTGAGGGCCAGGCAAACACCGGGGAGCTGTTTTTT.

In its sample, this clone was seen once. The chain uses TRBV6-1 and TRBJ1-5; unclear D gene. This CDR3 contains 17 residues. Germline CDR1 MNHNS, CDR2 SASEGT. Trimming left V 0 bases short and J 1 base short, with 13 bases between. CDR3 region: CASSEASGYSSNQPQHF. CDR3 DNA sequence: TGTGCCAGCAGTGAAGCGAGCGGTTACTCGAGCAATCAGCCCCAGCATTTT.

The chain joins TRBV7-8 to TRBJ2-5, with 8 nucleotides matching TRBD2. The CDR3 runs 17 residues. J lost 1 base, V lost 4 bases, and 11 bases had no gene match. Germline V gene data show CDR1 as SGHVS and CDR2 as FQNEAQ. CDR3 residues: CASSWGSGVGAQETQYF. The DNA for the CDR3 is TGTGCCAGCAGCTGGGGTAGCGGGGTGGGGGCCCAAGAGACCCAGTACTTC.

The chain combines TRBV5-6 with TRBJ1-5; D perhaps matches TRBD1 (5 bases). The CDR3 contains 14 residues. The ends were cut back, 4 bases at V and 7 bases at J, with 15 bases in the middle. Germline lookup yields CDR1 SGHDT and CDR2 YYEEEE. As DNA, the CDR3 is TGTGCCAGCAGCGCGGGGGGAGGGTGGCAGCCCCAGCATTTT. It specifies CASSAGGGWQPQHF.

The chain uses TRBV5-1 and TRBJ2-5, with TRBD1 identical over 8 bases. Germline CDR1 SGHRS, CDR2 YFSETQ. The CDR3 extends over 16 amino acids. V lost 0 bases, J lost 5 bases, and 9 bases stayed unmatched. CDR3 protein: CASSLDRDRGSETQYF. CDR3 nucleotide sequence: TGCGCCAGCAGCTTGGACAGAGACAGGGGTTCGGAGACCCAGTACTTC.

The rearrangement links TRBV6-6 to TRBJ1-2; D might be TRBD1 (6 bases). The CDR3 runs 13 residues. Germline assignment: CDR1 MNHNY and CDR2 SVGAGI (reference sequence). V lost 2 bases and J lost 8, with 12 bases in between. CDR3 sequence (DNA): TGTGCCAGCAGTTACGGGGGCTCCTTCGGCTACACCTTC. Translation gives CASSYGGSFGYTF.

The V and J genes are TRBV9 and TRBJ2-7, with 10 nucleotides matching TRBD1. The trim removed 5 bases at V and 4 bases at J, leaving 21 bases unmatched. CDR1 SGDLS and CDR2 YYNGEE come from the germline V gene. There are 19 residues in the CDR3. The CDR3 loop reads CASRPGIATTGTGDYEQYF. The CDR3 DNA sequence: TGTGCCAGCAGACCCGGTATCGCAACCACCGGGACAGGGGATTACGAGCAGTACTTC. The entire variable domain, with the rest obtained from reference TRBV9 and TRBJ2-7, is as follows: DSGVTQTPKHLITATGQRVTLRCSPRSGDLSVYWYQQSLDQGLQFLIQYYNGEERAKGNILERFSAQQFPDLHSELNLSSLELGDSALYFCASRPGIATTGTGDYEQYFGPGTRLTVT.

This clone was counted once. CDR3 amino acids: CASSLRPGDSYGYTF. The CDR3 DNA reads as TGCGCCAGCAGCCTACGTCCTGGAGATTCCTATGGCTACACCTTC. The chain couples TRBV5-1 to TRBJ1-2; D call uncertain. Per germline, CDR1 SGHRS and CDR2 YFSETQ. V shed 4 bases and J shed 4 bases, with 17 bases lying between them. The CDR3 is 15 amino acids.